These T cell receptor beta chains were read from a single sample in a study of beta chain features in type 1 diabetes. Measured with immunoSEQ multiplex PCR; TCRdb has only the in-frame clones, and not every one. This sample has a few hundred thousand clones, with approximately 10% found just once. What was sequenced was naive CD4+ T cells from blood. All receptors come from a woman aged 30 to 39 in good health. Each CDR3 is given with its conserved first and last residue. A D gene is named only where the DNA matches it firmly. Some rows have no size entry. The others give once, few or many, or a class for an expanded clone.

v_call	clone_size	j_call	d_call	cdr3_aa	cdr3_nt
TRBV5-1	few	TRBJ2-3	-	CASSLAIADTQYF	TGCGCCAGCAGCTTGGCCATTGCGGATACGCAGTATTTT
TRBV7-2	-	TRBJ1-4	TRBD1	CASSPDRGNEKLFF	TGTGCCAGCAGCCCGGACAGGGGTAATGAAAAACTGTTTTTT
TRBV19	few	TRBJ2-1	TRBD2	CAPRAGGKDNEQFF	TGTGCCCCAAGGGCGGGAGGGAAAGACAATGAGCAGTTCTTC
TRBV27	-	TRBJ2-5	-	CASSLWGRETQYF	TGTGCCAGCAGTCTCTGGGGGCGGGAGACCCAGTACTTC
TRBV19	few	TRBJ2-1	TRBD2	CASNPGGSFLNEQFF	TGTGCCAGCAACCCCGGCGGGAGTTTTTTGAATGAGCAGTTCTTC
TRBV28	few	TRBJ1-1	-	CASSLSGTGHTEAFF	TGTGCCAGCAGTTTATCAGGTACAGGGCATACTGAAGCTTTCTTT
TRBV29-1	-	TRBJ2-3	TRBD1	CSVARGKTDTQYF	TGCAGCGTTGCCAGGGGGAAGACAGATACGCAGTATTTT
TRBV30	-	TRBJ1-1	-	CAWRKGNGGHEAFF	TGTGCCTGGAGAAAGGGAAACGGGGGGCATGAAGCTTTCTTT
TRBV9	-	TRBJ2-2	TRBD2	CASSVATSGANTGELFF	TGTGCCAGCAGCGTAGCTACTAGCGGGGCCAACACCGGGGAGCTGTTTTTT
TRBV19	-	TRBJ1-2	TRBD1	CASRPGTGGSWIDGYTF	TGTGCCAGTAGGCCCGGGACAGGGGGCTCGTGGATAGATGGCTACACCTTC
TRBV2	-	TRBJ2-3	-	CASSRQGLMTDTQYF	TGTGCCAGCAGTAGACAGGGACTCATGACAGATACGCAGTATTTT
TRBV7-2	-	TRBJ2-3	TRBD2	CASSLGTSGSTDTQYF	TGTGCCAGCAGCTTAGGGACTAGCGGTAGCACAGATACGCAGTATTTT
TRBV5-1	few	TRBJ2-7	-	CASSSGFLEQYF	TGCGCCAGCAGCTCGGGATTTCTCGAGCAGTACTTC
TRBV7-9	-	TRBJ2-7	TRBD1	CASSFPSDPGTGTYEQYF	TGTGCCAGCAGCTTCCCTTCCGATCCCGGGACAGGGACCTACGAGCAGTACTTC
TRBV27	-	TRBJ1-2	TRBD1	CASGRTGAGYTF	TGTGCCAGCGGGAGGACAGGGGCTGGCTACACCTTC
TRBV28	-	TRBJ2-1	TRBD1	CASRGQGYNEQFF	TGTGCCAGCAGGGGACAGGGCTACAATGAGCAGTTCTTC
TRBV9	-	TRBJ2-1	TRBD2	CASSPPGGARGGKEQFF	TGTGCCAGCAGCCCCCCGGGGGGGGCCAGAGGCGGCAAAGAGCAGTTCTTC
TRBV29-1	few	TRBJ2-3	TRBD1	CSALTGSTDTQYF	TGCAGCGCCCTGACAGGGAGCACAGATACGCAGTATTTT
TRBV11-1	few	TRBJ2-3	TRBD1	CASSLDRGVDTQYF	TGTGCCAGCAGCTTAGACAGGGGAGTGGATACGCAGTATTTT
TRBV4-2	few	TRBJ2-1	TRBD2	CASSSTRTSGDYNEQFF	TGTGCCAGCAGCTCAACTCGGACTAGCGGGGACTACAATGAGCAGTTCTTC
TRBV5-4	-	TRBJ1-5	-	CASSLGPQGFQPQHF	TGTGCCAGCAGCTTGGGACCTCAGGGGTTCCAGCCCCAGCATTTT
TRBV5-6	few	TRBJ1-1	-	CASSLVQGWTEAFF	TGTGCCAGCAGCTTGGTGCAGGGATGGACTGAAGCTTTCTTT